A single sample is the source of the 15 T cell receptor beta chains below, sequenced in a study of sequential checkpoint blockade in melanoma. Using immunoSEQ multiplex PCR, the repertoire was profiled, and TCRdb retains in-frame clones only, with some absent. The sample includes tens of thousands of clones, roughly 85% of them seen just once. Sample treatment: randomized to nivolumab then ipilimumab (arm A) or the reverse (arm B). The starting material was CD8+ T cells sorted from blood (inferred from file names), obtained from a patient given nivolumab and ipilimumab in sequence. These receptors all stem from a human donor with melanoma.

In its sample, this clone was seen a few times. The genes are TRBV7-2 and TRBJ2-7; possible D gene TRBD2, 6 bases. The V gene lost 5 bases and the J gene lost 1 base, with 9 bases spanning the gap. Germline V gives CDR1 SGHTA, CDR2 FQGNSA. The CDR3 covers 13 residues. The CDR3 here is CASSTGLSYEQYV. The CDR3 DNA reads TGTGCCAGCAGCACGGGACTTTCCTACGAGCAGTACGTC.

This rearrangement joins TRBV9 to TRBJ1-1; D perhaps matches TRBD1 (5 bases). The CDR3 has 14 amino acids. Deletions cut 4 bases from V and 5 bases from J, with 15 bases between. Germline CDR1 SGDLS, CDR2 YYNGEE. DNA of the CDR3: TGTGCCAGCAGCTCAGGGTCGGGAGGGACTGAAGCTTTCTTT. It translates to CASSSGSGGTEAFF.

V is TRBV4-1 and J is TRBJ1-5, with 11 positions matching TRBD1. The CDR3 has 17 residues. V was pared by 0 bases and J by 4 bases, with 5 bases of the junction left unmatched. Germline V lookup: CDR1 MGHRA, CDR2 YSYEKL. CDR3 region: CASSQEPGQGGNQPQHF. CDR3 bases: TGCGCCAGCAGCCAAGAACCGGGACAGGGGGGTAATCAGCCCCAGCATTTT.

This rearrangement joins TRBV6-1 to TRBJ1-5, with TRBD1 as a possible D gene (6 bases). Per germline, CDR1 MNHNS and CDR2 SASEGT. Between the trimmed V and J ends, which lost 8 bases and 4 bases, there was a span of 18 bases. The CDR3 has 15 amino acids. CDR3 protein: CASGMIRDINQPQHF. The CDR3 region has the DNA TGTGCCAGCGGTATGATCCGGGACATTAATCAGCCCCAGCATTTT.

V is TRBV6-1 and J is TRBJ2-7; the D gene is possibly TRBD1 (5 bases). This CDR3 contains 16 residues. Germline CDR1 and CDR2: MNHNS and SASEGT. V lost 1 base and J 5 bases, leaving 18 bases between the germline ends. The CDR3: CASSEVQQALTDEQYV. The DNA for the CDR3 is TGTGCCAGCAGTGAAGTGCAACAGGCTTTAACAGACGAGCAGTACGTC.

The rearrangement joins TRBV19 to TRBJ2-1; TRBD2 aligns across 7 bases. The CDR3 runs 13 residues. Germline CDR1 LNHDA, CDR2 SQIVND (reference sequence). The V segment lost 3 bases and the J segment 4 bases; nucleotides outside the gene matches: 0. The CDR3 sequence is CASSIGGYNEQFF. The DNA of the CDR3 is TGTGCCAGTAGTATCGGGGGGTACAATGAGCAGTTCTTC.

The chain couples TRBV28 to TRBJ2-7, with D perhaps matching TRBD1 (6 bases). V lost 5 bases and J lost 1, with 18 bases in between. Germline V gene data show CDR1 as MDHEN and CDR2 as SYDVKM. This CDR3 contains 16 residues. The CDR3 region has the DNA TGTGCCAGCAGTCCCCCCGGGACAATAATTTCCTACGAGCAGTACTTC. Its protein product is CASSPPGTIISYEQYF.

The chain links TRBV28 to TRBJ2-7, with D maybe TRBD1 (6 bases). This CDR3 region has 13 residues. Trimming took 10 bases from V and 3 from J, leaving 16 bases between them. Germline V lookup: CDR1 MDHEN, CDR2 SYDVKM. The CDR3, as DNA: TGTGCCACCACAACCTCGGACAGCTACGAGCAGTACGTC. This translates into CATTTSDSYEQYV.

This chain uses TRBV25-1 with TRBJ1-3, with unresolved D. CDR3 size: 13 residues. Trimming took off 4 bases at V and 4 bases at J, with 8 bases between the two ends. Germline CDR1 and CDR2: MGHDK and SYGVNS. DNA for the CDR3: TGTGCCAGCAGTGTGTACTGGGGAAACACCATATATTTT. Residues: CASSVYWGNTIYF. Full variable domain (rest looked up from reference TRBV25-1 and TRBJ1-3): EADIYQTPRYLVIGTGKKITLECSQTMGHDKMYWYQQDPGMELHLIHYSYGVNSTEKGDLSSESTVSRIRTEHFPLTLESARPSHTSQYLCASSVYWGNTIYFGEGSWLTVV.

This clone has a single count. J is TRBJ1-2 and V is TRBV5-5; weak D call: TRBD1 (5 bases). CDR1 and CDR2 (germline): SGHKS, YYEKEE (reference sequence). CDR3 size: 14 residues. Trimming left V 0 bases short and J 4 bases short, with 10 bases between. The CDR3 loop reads CASSLDTGVYGYTF. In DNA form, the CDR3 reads TGTGCCAGCAGCTTGGATACGGGGGTCTATGGCTACACCTTC.

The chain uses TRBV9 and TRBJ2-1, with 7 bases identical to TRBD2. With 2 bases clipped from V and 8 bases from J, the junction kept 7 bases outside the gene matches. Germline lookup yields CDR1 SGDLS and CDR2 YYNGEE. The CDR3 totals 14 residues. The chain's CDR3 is CASSVTGRSDEQFF. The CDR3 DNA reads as TGTGCCAGCAGCGTGACCGGGAGGAGCGATGAGCAGTTCTTC.

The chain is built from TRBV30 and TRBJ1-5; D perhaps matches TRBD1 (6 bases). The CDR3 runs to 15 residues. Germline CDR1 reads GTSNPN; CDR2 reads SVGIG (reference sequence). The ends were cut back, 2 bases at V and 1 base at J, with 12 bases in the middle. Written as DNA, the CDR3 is TGTGCCTGGAGTCCAGGGGACGACAGCAATCAGCCCCAGCATTTT. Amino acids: CAWSPGDDSNQPQHF.

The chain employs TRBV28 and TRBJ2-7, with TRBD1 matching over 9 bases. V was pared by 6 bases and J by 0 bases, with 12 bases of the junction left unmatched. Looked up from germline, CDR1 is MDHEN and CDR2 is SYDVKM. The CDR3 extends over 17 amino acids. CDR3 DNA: TGTGCCAGCAGACCCGGGACAGGGATAATTACCTCCTACGAGCAGTACTTC. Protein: CASRPGTGIITSYEQYF.

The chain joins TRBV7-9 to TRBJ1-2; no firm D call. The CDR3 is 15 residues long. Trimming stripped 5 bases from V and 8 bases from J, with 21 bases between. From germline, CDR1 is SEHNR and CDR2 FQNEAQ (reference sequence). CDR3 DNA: TGTGCCAGCAGCACCACTGGTTCCCTCCTATTCGGCTACACCTTC. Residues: CASSTTGSLLFGYTF.

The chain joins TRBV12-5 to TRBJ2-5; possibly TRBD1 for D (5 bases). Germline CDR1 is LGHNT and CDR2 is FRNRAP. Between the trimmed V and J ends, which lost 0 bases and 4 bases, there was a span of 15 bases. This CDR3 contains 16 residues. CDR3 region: CASGLVPSQGVETQYF. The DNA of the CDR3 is TGTGCTAGTGGTTTGGTACCGAGTCAGGGTGTAGAGACCCAGTACTTC.